This T cell receptor beta chain was recovered during a study of Ad26.COV2.S vaccination and SARS-CoV-2 variants. Whole-study findings and limits: Measures of TCR breadth and depth may have fallen short of total T cell responses. Vaccinees displayed broader spike-specific TCR repertoires than placebo recipients.

Concerning this clone: The antigen remains unidentified.

CDR1 LGHNA and CDR2 YNFKEQ come from the germline V gene. CDR3 size: 16 residues. The V segment lost 1 base and the J segment 3 bases; nucleotides outside the gene matches: 5. Profiled with immunoSEQ multiplex PCR; TCRdb holds only in-frame clones, not every one. Seen here are about 98,000 clones, over 60% observed once, and the top ten hold 17%. The source material was peripheral blood, sampled after recovery from COVID-19. The chain has TRBV4-2 and TRBJ2-1; 8 bases agree with TRBD2. The sequence came from a human donor who had recovered from COVID-19. CDR3 nucleotides: TGTGCCAGCAGCCAAGGGCCGGGGGGGGGCTACAATGAGCAGTTCTTC. The encoded protein is CASSQGPGGGYNEQFF.